A single T cell receptor beta chain is shown here with its context. Its specific antigen is unknown. Nothing much larger sits one base from this clone, and base qualities are not available. The meaning of the sample's time point label: week 35, safety follow-up. Every vaccine dose consisted of 300 ug of a 20-mer mutant IDH1 peptide in Montanide, administered subcutaneously together with topical imiquimod. Across visits V03 through V10, patients got a total of eight vaccinations, given in weeks 1, 3, 5, 7, 11, 15, 19 and 23. All donors had newly diagnosed IDH1-mutant astrocytomas of WHO grade 3 or 4 that showed loss of nuclear ATRX. The samples were drawn from NOA16, a multicentre, single-arm, open-label phase I trial in Germany that tested a mutant IDH1 peptide vaccine in humans for the first time. Genomic DNA for TCRB sequencing was isolated from EDTA blood with the DNeasy Blood and Tissue Kit. This specimen comes from a study of a mutant IDH1 vaccine in newly diagnosed glioma (dated by TCRdb to the early 2020s). In the study overall: Vaccination started 4-6 weeks after radiotherapy alone, or was given together with temozolomide cycles in the groups whose treatment included chemotherapy. Peripheral blood samples were drawn at six visits, namely V03 (baseline), V05, V07, V10, V12 and V13. The week-35 safety follow-up took place at visit V12, and the week-47 end of study took place at visit V13. Of the approximately 33 treated patients, 62.5% were male and approximately 40% were female, and a mean age of roughly 40 years was recorded. For exploratory analyses, about two dozen treated patients had longitudinal TCRB deep sequencing done wherever samples were available. Before enrollment, patients had received standard therapy of radiotherapy alone, temozolomide alone, or radiochemotherapy with temozolomide; most received the combination.

Results and caveats for the whole study, not just this receptor: Vaccine-induced immune responses across multiple MHC alleles were detected in approximately 93% of patients. Changes in the top peripheral T cell clonotypes picked up by TCRB sequencing did not appear to be linked to pseudoprogression. It was noted by the authors that analyses of patient blood samples could not be reproduced owing to sample limitations. PBMC samples for TCRB deep sequencing were selected based on availability.

V gives up 2 bases and J gives up 2 bases, and the segment between their germline ends measures 12 bases. Including the terminal cysteine and phenylalanine, the CDR3 comprises 15 residues. Left in the record is the CDR3 DNA by itself, 45 bases read in frame from the first base. The germline V gene yields MRHNA for CDR1 and SNTAGT for CDR2. To prepare the library, the immunoSEQ multiplex PCR assay was applied. Rearranged TCR beta chain sequences were amplified using the hsTCRB Kit according to the manufacturer's protocol. TCRB libraries were sequenced on an Illumina MiSeq. Concerning the study's data processing: The proprietary platform of the kit vendor was used for demultiplexing, trimming and gene mapping. TCRdb retrieved this table from immuneACCESS and kept in-frame rearrangements only. Not all clones are present; in checked studies, unresolved V genes account for under half, and no reason is known for the remainder. V, J and clone size derive from that table, while D and trimming were established from the DNA sequence. Recorded for this sample are about 68,000 clones; roughly 84% of them occurred a single time. Approximately 12% of the sample lies in the top ten.

The receptor's source is a man younger than 35 with glioma. The chain uses TRBV6-4 and TRBJ1-2; TRBD1 is perhaps the D gene, given 5 matching bases. This specimen was PBMCs, taken from a glioma patient whose treatment included an IDH1 peptide vaccine. The bases read TGTGCCAGCAGTGACCAGAGGGACTTAAACTATGGCTACACCTTC. It is translated as CASSDQRDLNYGYTF.